The source of this T cell receptor (beta chain) is a study of identifying expanded T cells in peripheral blood. General study findings and limits: About 1.2 clones differed between technical replicates, versus around 16 and 19 over time. Variance in clone template counts between approximately 2-week samples significantly increased with total template count across all healthy donors.

This CDR3 is built from 16 residues. The J segment lost 7 bases and the V segment lost 5 bases, leaving 8 bases of the junction unmatched. Germline values: CDR1 MGHRA, CDR2 YSYEKL. On this clone: Its target is unknown.

Profiling relied on immunoSEQ multiplex PCR, and the TCRdb table lists in-frame clones only, not all of them. Found here are tens of thousands of clones, approximately 91% of them singletons; the top ten hold 2.5% to 3.5%. The chain uses TRBV4-1 and TRBJ2-2; TRBD2 agrees at 12 bases. Sequencing used blood. This clonotype originated in a person between 18 and 75 years old in good health. CDR3 sequence: CASSKSSGGANGELFF. CDR3 DNA sequence: TGCGCCAGCAGCAAGTCTAGCGGGGGGGCAAACGGGGAGCTGTTTTTT.